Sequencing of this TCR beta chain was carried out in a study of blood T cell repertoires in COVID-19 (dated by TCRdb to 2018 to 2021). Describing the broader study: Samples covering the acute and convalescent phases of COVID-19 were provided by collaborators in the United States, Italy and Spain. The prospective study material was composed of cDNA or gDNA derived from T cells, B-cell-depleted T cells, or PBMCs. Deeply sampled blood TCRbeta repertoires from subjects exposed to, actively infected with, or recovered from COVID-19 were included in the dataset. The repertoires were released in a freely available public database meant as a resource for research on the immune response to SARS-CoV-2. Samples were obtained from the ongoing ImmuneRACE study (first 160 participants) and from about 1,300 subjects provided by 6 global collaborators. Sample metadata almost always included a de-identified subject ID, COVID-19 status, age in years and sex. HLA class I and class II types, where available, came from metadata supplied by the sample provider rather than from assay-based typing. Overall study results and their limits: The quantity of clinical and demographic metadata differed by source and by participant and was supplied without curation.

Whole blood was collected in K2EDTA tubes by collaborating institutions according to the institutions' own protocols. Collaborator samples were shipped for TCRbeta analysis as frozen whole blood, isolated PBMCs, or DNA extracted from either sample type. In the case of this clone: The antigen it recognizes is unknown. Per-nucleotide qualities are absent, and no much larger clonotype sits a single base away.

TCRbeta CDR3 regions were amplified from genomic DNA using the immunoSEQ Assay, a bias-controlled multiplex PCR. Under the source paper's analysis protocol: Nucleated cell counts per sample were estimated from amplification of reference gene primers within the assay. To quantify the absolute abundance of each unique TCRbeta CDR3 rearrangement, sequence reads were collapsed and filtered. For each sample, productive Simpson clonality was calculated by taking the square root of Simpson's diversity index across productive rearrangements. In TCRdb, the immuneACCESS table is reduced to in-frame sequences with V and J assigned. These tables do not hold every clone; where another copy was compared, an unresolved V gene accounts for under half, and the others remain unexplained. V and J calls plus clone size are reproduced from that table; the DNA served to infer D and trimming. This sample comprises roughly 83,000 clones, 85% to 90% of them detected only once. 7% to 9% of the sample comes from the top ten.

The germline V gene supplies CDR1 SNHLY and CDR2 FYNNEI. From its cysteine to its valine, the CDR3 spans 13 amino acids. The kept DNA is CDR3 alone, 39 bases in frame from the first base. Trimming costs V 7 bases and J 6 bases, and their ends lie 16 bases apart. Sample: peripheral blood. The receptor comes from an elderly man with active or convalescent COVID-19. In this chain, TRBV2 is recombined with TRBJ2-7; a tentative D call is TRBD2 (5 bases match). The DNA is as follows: TGTGCCAGCACGGGGTCCCGGGCCTCCGAGCAGTACGTC. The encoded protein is CASTGSRASEQYV.